What follows describes a single T cell receptor (beta chain). Its antigen is undetermined. The PCR ran on 60 Vbeta and 13 Jbeta primers. Sequenced by immunoSEQ multiplex PCR; TCRdb stores in-frame clones only, minus some. This sample has about 83,000 clones, with 75% to 85% found just once. Trimming removed 4 bases from V and 3 bases from J, with 13 bases in between. The CDR3 totals 15 residues. Germline CDR1 MNHNS, CDR2 SASEGT. The data derive from a study of cytomegalovirus exposure and HLA in healthy donors. Study-wide results and limits: Among the sequence variants, a highly shared cluster was likely an artifact of sequencing. Reportedly, TCR beta sequences accurately predicted HLA-A and HLA-B alleles in most subjects. In a later analysis, productive TCRs from donors in an Asian-associated ancestry cluster reportedly carried fewer N-insertions than the cohort mean. Productive status was seen about 87% or about 30% of the time for most TCR beta V segments in an earlier analysis.

The sequencing input was PBMCs. The chain joins TRBV6-1 to TRBJ2-1; tentatively, D is TRBD2 (5 bases). This TCR was sampled from a woman aged 30 to 39 in good health and CMV-seronegative. The CDR3 loop reads CASSGLATIYNEQFF. In DNA form, the CDR3 reads TGTGCCAGCAGTGGTTTAGCGACTATCTACAATGAGCAGTTCTTC.